The entry that follows covers one T cell receptor (beta chain) sequence. At the DNA level, this CDR3 is encoded by other sequences in the same sample as well. V was clipped by 5 bases and J by 5 bases; unmatched bases: 5. From germline, CDR1 is SGHRS and CDR2 YFSETQ. CDR3 length equals 14 residues. The data stem from a study of shared clonotypes between healthy human individuals. TCRdb's table, derived via immunoSEQ multiplex PCR, lists solely in-frame clones and lacks some. The sample yields some 2,500,000 clones, 92% seen once. This sequence originates from a man between 18 and 29 years old in good health. Some clones in this sample may be carry-over from other donors' samples. Material: naive CD4+ T cells from PBMCs. Subset: CD45RA+ positively selected. J is TRBJ1-2 and V is TRBV5-1, with 11 bases fitting TRBD1. The CDR3 sequence is CASSLGTGGYGYTF. The CDR3, as DNA: TGCGCCAGCAGTCTGGGGACAGGGGGTTATGGCTACACCTTC.